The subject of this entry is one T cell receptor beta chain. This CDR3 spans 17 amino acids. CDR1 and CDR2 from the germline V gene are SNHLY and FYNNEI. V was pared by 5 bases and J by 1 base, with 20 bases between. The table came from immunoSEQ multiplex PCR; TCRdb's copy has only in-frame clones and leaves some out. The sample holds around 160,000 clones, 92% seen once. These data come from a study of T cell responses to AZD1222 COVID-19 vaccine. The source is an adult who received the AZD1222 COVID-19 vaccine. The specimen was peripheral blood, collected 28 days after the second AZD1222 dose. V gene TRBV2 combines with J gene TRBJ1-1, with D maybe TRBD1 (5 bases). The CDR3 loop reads CASSPISTGLTNTEAFF. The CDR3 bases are TGTGCCAGCAGTCCAATAAGTACAGGACTGACGAACACTGAAGCTTTCTTT.